This entry lists 4 T cell receptor beta chains sequenced from one sample in a study of CXCR3-negative and CXCR3-positive naive CD8 T cells. Findings of the study overall: In CXCR3-positive naive cells, the TRB CDR3s were more hydrophobic than in CXCR3-negative naive cells.

These TCRs are of unknown antigen specificity. UMI-labeled 5' RACE yielded the TRB cDNA libraries. One entry per CDR3 protein, without DNA, is what TCRdb gives after re-calling the 5' RACE reads. The repertoire shows about 120,000 distinct CDR3 sequences; the top ten hold roughly 0.59%. The sequenced sample was naive CXCR3+ CD8+ T cells from blood. Subset defined: CD45RO-CCR7+CD27+CD95- naive CD8+ T cells expressing CXCR3 (TNR3+). Every receptor here comes from a human donor in good health. Some clones in this sample may be carry-over from other donors' samples.

The chain couples TRBV27 to TRBJ2-1; the TCRdb call, TRBD2, lacks DNA for checking. The CDR3 extends over 16 amino acids. CDR1 and CDR2 (germline): MNHEY, SMNVEV (reference sequence). CDR3 sequence: CASSFTIAGGGNEQFF.

V is TRBV7-6 and J is TRBJ2-3. The CDR3 consists of 13 residues. In germline, CDR1 is SGHVS, CDR2 FNYEAQ. Here the CDR3 reads CASSVKIADTQYF. The complete variable domain, with remaining parts taken from reference TRBV7-6 and TRBJ2-3, reads GAGVSQSPRYKVTKRGQDVALRCDPISGHVSLYWYRQALGQGPEFLTYFNYEAQQDKSGLPNDRFSAERPEGSISTLTIQRTEQRDSAMYRCASSVKIADTQYFGPGTRLTVL.

The V gene is TRBV6-6, the J gene TRBJ1-5. Germline CDR1 reads MNHNY; CDR2 reads SVGAGI (reference sequence). The CDR3 contains 16 residues. CDR3 sequence reads: CASSYGAGRDGQPQHF.

This chain connects TRBV29-1 to TRBJ2-1; TCRdb gives TRBD1 as the D gene, but with no DNA this cannot be confirmed. The CDR3 contains 19 residues. CDR1 and CDR2 (germline): SQVTM, ANQGSEA. The chain's CDR3 is CSALGGGLSGLSSYNEQFF.